This entry concerns a single T cell receptor beta chain. No cognate antigen has been identified for it. No much larger clone is present one base from it, and per-base qualities are unavailable. The treatment or condition label corresponds to: roughly nine-day PBMC culture with coronavirus spike peptide pools or control peptides (ViraFEST assay). CD4+ T cells from unexposed donors were collected before the COVID-19 pandemic (2011-2018). The ViraFEST assay was used in the study, in which antigen-specific T cells were expanded with peptide pools and expanded clonotypes were subsequently identified by TCR sequencing. Each well held 2.2 million or so PBMCs cultured in IMDM containing roughly 5.5% human AB serum and around 9.2 IU/ml IL-2, with about 9.4 ug/ml peptide pools added. Half of the culture medium was replaced with fresh IL-2-containing medium on days 3 and 7. After 9 to 11 days of culture, CD4+ T cells were isolated by negative selection with the EasySep CD4+ T cell isolation kit. As cell numbers permitted, CD4+ T cells from unexposed donors were tested for reactivity to SARS-CoV-2 S and N and to four common cold coronavirus spike pools. PBMCs were separated from whole blood using Ficoll-Paque Plus gradient centrifugation and then either used fresh or cryopreserved at -140C. In general, triplicate wells were set up for every culture condition. Leukapheresis product for the unexposed donors was bought commercially.

Including the terminal cysteine and phenylalanine, the CDR3 comprises 13 residues. Only the CDR3 part of the read is kept: 39 bases, read in frame from the first base. As encoded in the germline V gene, CDR1 is ENHRY while CDR2 is SYGVKD. After removal of 8 bases from V and 7 bases from J, the junction retains 6 bases not matched to a gene. The sample is drawn from a study of vaccination and CD4 T cells after COVID-19 (dated by TCRdb to 2022 to 2024). A note on the overall study: The convalescent cohort comprised six males and four females, including two Hispanic individuals, seven Caucasians, two Asians and one multiracial person. Participants got two doses of the Pfizer-BioNTech BNT162b2 vaccine (n=8) or two doses of the Moderna mRNA-1273 vaccine (n=2). Post-COVID blood samples were collected from convalescent patients a median of around 100 days after diagnosis, with a range of about 30 to 161 days. Post-vaccine blood samples were collected a median of approximately 68 days after the second vaccine dose, ranging from about 12 to 250 days. The cultures were stimulated with overlapping spike peptide pools from SARS-CoV-2 and from the common cold coronaviruses HCoV-NL63, HCoV-OC43 and HCoV-229E. As controls, cultures received a CEFX viral epitope pool (the positive control), an HIV-1 Nef peptide pool (the negative control), or no peptide at all. In over 8 COVID-19 convalescent patients and 4 infection-naive healthy vaccine recipients, researchers compared the spike-specific CD4+ TCR repertoire from before mRNA vaccination with the repertoire from after. Memory CD4+ T cell crossreactivity between SARS-CoV-2 and common cold coronavirus spike proteins was assessed at the TCR clonotype level in an earlier paper using these donors.

Libraries were built with PCR. DNA from cultured CD4+ T cells underwent TCR sequencing with the Oncomine TCR Beta short-read assay at the Johns Hopkins FTIC core. The QIAamp micro DNA kit was used to extract genomic DNA from the cultured CD4+ T cells. Oncomine TCR Beta libraries from cultured CD4+ T cells were pooled using unique dual indexes and sequenced on an Illumina iSeq 100. In the paper's pipeline: Non-productive sequences were filtered out, and CDR3s that did not start with C, did not end with F or W, or were shorter than 7 amino acids were discarded. The MANAFEST web application identified antigen-specific clonotypes by comparing peptide-stimulated wells against reference wells and other culture wells. To be called positive, a clone needed an FDR below 0.05, an odds ratio above 5, and a productive frequency above 0.1% in at least two of three replicate wells. A clonotype was classed as cross-reactive if the clonotype showed significant expansion both in SARS-CoV-2 spike wells and in at least one common cold coronavirus spike condition. CDR3 homology was assessed with Levenshtein distances (stringdist) and unrooted phylogenetic trees (ape) in R version 3.6.1. Using fastp trimming at Q25 and MiXCR clonotype assembly, TCRdb reanalyzed the public sequencing data and kept in-frame beta chains. CDR3 protein sequences are deduplicated, and each keeps its most common genes and DNA. These V and J calls derive from TCRdb rather than the authors' analysis. The sample data list nearly 7,500 distinct CDR3 sequences, and about half of these were observed just once. The top ten constitute roughly 17% of the sample.

Findings and caveats that apply to the study as a whole: Among the post-vaccine SARS-CoV-2-reactive clones in convalescent patients, a median around 90% showed up only after vaccination, which suggests vaccine-specific priming. Nearly all vaccine-specific clones in convalescent patients (304 of 307) were mono-reactive for SARS-CoV-2 spike rather than cross-reactive with common cold coronaviruses. The median count of SARS-CoV-2-reactive clonotypes went up from approximately 20 after infection to about 40 after vaccination, although the change was not significant. The study included relatively few convalescent patients and did not analyze early timepoints after natural infection.

This chain is built from TRBV10-3 and TRBJ1-5; TRBD1 fits 9 bases in the junction. The sequence derives from a human donor in good health. The sequencing sample was made of CD4+ T cells from blood, cultured in vitro. The CDR3 region has the sequence CAIGLGQGQPQHF. The DNA is TGTGCCATCGGTTTGGGACAGGGCCAGCCCCAGCATTTT.